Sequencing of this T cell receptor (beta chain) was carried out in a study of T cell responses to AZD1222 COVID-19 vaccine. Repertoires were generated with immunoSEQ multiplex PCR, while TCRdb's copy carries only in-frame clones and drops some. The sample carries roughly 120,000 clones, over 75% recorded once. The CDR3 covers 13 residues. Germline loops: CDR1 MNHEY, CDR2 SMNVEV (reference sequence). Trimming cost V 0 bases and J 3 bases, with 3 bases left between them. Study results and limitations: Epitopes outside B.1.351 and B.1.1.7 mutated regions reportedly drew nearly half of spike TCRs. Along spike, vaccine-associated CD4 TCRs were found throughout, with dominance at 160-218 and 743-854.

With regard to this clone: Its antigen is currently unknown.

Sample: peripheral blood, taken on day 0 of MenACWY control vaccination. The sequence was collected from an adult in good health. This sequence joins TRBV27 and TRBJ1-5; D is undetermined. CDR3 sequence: CASSLSVNQPQHF. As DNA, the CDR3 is TGTGCCAGCAGTTTATCGGTCAATCAGCCCCAGCATTTT.